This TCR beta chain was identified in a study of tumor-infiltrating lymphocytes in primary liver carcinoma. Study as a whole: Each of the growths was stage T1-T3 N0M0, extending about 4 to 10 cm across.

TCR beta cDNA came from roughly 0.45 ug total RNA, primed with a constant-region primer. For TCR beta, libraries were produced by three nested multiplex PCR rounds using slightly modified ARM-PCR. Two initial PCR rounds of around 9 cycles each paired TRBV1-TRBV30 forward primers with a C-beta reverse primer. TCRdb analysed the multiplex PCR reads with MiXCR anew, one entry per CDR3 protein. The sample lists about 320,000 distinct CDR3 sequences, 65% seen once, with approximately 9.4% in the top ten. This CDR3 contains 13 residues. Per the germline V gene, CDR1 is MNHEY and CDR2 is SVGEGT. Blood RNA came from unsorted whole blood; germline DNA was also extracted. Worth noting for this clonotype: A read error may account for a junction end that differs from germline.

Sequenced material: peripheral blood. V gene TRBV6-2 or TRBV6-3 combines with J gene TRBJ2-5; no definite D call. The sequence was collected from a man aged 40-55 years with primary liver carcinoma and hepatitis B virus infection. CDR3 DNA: TGTGGCAGCAGTTATGCACCGCGGGAGACCCAGTACTTC. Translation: CGSSYAPRETQYF.